This TCR beta chain originates from a study of T cells in narcolepsy. General study results and limits: Autoreactive HCRT-specific and TRIB2-specific clonotypes were marked in same-patient CSF-versus-blood CD4+ comparisons. Reportedly, autoreactive clonotypes were serially detected in patients' blood but not controls'.

Worth noting for this clone: Antigen specificity is unknown.

The CDR3 covers 11 residues. V was pared by 4 bases and J by 0 bases, with 1 base between. CDR1 is GTSNPN and CDR2 is SVGIG in the germline V gene (reference sequence). Generated by immunoSEQ multiplex PCR, the TCRdb table keeps only in-frame clones and is missing some. The sample lists 25,000 to 35,000 clones, 70% to 80% occurring once. Sequencing was performed on memory (CD45RA-) CD4+ T cells from blood. This clonotype was obtained from a human donor in good health. The chain couples TRBV30 to TRBJ1-3; D is unclear. The CDR3 spells CAWNSGNTIYF. DNA for the CDR3: TGTGCCTGGAACTCTGGAAACACCATATATTTT.